This T cell receptor (beta chain) was documented in a study of early T cells in non-severe SARS-CoV-2 infection (dated by TCRdb to the early 2020s). Regarding the research as a whole: Bulk RNA from unsorted whole blood was used for TCR sequencing, so alpha and beta chains could not be paired. Results and caveats for the whole study, not just this receptor: VDJdb matching was skewed toward anti-spike CD8 responses and likely underestimated virus-specific expansions by missing private and CD4 specificities.

This clonotype occurred many times. The antigen it recognizes is unknown. Per-nucleotide qualities are absent, and no much larger clonotype sits a single base away. Set within a cohort of healthcare workers in London, UK, this nested case-control study involved weekly PCR testing of nasopharyngeal swabs along with blood sampling. Between 23 and 31 March 2020, the week of the UK lockdown, healthcare workers were enrolled and then followed up weekly for as long as 16 weeks. Library method: 5' RACE. TCRdb shows the sequencer as NextSeq 500. In the TCR library protocol, unique molecular identifiers were attached to individual cDNA molecules to correct for PCR bias and sequencing error. Sequencing covered both TCR alpha and beta chains, and within each sample the abundances of alpha and beta sequences were tightly co-correlated. Regarding the original processing steps: Decombinator V4 was used to annotate the V gene, J gene and CDR3 of the TCR sequences. Expanded TCRs were defined as changing significantly between any two time points under a Poisson model with p below 0.0001. Abundances of TCRs were expressed as counts per million after normalisation to the total number of TCRs sequenced in each sample. TRAV1-2 paired with TRAJ12, TRAJ20 or TRAJ33 defined MAIT TCRs, while TRAV10 paired with TRAJ18 defined iNKT TCRs. VDJdb, accessed 1 November 2021, was searched for CMV, EBV and SARS-CoV-2 annotated TCRs, excluding TCRs annotated for multiple antigens. TCRdb applied fastp at Q25 and MiXCR to the public reads, then kept only in-frame beta chains. Every CDR3 protein is listed once, alongside the most common genes and DNA of its rows. TCRdb, rather than the study authors, made the V and J calls. Counted in this sample were about 100,000 distinct CDR3 sequences; around 14% of them appeared once. The top ten hold about 6.2% of the sample.

The germline V gene encodes CDR1 MNHEY and CDR2 SMNVEV (reference sequence). The CDR3 sequence holds 13 residues, the cysteine and phenylalanine included. Just the 39-base CDR3 DNA is kept, in frame starting at base 1. V loses 6 bases, J loses 6 bases, and the germline ends lie 12 bases apart. The sequenced sample consisted of whole blood. In this chain, TRBV27 is recombined with TRBJ1-5; perhaps TRBD1 is the D gene, with 5 bases matching. This receptor was identified in an adult who was a healthcare worker with PCR-confirmed SARS-CoV-2 infection or an uninfected control (not recorded which). The CDR3 here reads CASSVGGTQPQHF. The sequenced DNA is TGTGCCAGCAGCGTCGGGGGTACTCAGCCCCAGCATTTT.